The clone carrying this T cell receptor (beta chain) was found many times. Its antigen is currently unknown. Germline V gene lookup returns CDR1 SGHRS and CDR2 YFSETQ. V lost 7 bases to trimming and J lost 5 bases; unmatched junction nucleotides: 11. This CDR3 is built from 14 residues. The data were obtained in a study of identical twins. The study, taken as a whole, reports: Fewer insertions marked abundant cord blood beta clonotypes; young adult naive trended weakly, memory not at all.

MiXCR, applied by TCRdb to the 5' RACE reads, yields one record per CDR3 protein. The data contain 470,000 or so distinct CDR3 sequences, 24% of them singletons. The same data also went into a second study, on T cells expressing NK-cell markers. That work contributes: The TCR beta repertoires originated in sorted CD3+CD56+NKG2C+, CD3+CD56+NKG2C- and CD3+CD56-NKG2C+ T cells.

The chain employs TRBV5-1 and TRBJ2-5; the match to TRBD1 covers 7 bases. The clonotype comes from a woman between 18 and 29 years old in good health. Sequences were obtained from CD4+ T cells sorted from blood. The CDR3 reads CASSQGTVWETQYF. CDR3 sequence (DNA): TGCGCCAGCTCCCAAGGGACAGTGTGGGAGACCCAGTACTTC. Using reference TRBV5-1 and TRBJ2-5 for the parts outside the CDR3, the full variable domain is KAGVTQTPRYLIKTRGQQVTLSCSPISGHRSVSWYQQTPGQGLQFLFEYFSETQRNKGNFPGRFSGRQFSNSRSEMNVSTLELGDSALYLCASSQGTVWETQYFGPGTRLLVL.